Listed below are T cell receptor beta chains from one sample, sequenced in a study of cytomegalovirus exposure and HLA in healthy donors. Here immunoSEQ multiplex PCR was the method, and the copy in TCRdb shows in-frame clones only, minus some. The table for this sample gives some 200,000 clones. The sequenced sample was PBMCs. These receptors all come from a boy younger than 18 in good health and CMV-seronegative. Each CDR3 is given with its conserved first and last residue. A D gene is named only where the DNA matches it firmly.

DNA: TGTGCCAGCAGTCCGACAGGGTTTAGCTCCTACAATGAGCAGTTCTTC
CDR3: CASSPTGFSSYNEQFF
J: TRBJ2-1
D: TRBD1
V: TRBV27

DNA: TGCGCCAGCAGCCAAGGCCCCCAGCGGGGGAGTGTGAAAGATACGCAGTATTTT
CDR3: CASSQGPQRGSVKDTQYF
J: TRBJ2-3
D: TRBD2
V: TRBV4-1

DNA: TGTGCCAGCAGCCTCGAGGAGGGGATTATCGGGTGGGGCTACACCTTC
CDR3: CASSLEEGIIGWGYTF
J: TRBJ1-2
D: -
V: TRBV9

DNA: TGCGCCAGCAGCCCGGACTCCTGGGAAACTGAAGCTTTCTTT
CDR3: CASSPDSWETEAFF
J: TRBJ1-1
D: -
V: TRBV5-1

DNA: TGTGCCAGCAGTGAATCTAGAGGGAGGCTGAGTCAGCCCCAGCATTTT
CDR3: CASSESRGRLSQPQHF
J: TRBJ1-5
D: -
V: TRBV6-1

DNA: TGTGCCAGTAGTACCCCGGGGGTCGCTGAAGCTTTCTTT
CDR3: CASSTPGVAEAFF
J: TRBJ1-1
D: -
V: TRBV19

DNA: TGTGCCAGCAGCCAAGTGGCAGGGGGCACTGAAGCTTTCTTT
CDR3: CASSQVAGGTEAFF
J: TRBJ1-1
D: TRBD1
V: TRBV4-2

DNA: TGTGCCAGCAGTTTAATAACCCAACTTCGCTATGGCTACACCTTC
CDR3: CASSLITQLRYGYTF
J: TRBJ1-2
D: -
V: TRBV28

DNA: TGTGCCAGCAGCCCGAGGGGGACAGGGTACAATGAGCAGTTCTTC
CDR3: CASSPRGTGYNEQFF
J: TRBJ2-1
D: TRBD1
V: TRBV4-2

DNA: TGTGCCAGGGCCGAGCCGGCAGGGAACACTGAAGCTTTCTTT
CDR3: CARAEPAGNTEAFF
J: TRBJ1-1
D: -
V: TRBV2

DNA: TGCAGTGCTATCTCGCAGATTGAAGCTTTCTTT
CDR3: CSAISQIEAFF
J: TRBJ1-1
D: -
V: TRBV20-1

DNA: TGTGCCAGCAGCGCTACCTACGAGCAGTACTTC
CDR3: CASSATYEQYF
J: TRBJ2-7
D: -
V: TRBV11-2

DNA: TGTGCCAGCAGTACACTGACAGGGTCGTACACTGAAGCTTTCTTT
CDR3: CASSTLTGSYTEAFF
J: TRBJ1-1
D: TRBD1
V: TRBV27

DNA: TGCGCCAGCAGCCAAGGGCTGGTGGACTATGGCTACACCTTC
CDR3: CASSQGLVDYGYTF
J: TRBJ1-2
D: -
V: TRBV4-1

DNA: TGCACCAGCAGCCCGCCAACTAGCGGGGGCCACACCGGGGAGCTGTTTTTT
CDR3: CTSSPPTSGGHTGELFF
J: TRBJ2-2
D: -
V: TRBV1

DNA: TGTGCCAGCAGTGAAGAGGGGGTAGGCAGAGGTACGCAGTATTTT
CDR3: CASSEEGVGRGTQYF
J: TRBJ2-3
D: -
V: TRBV2

DNA: TGTGCCAGTAGTATAGGAGGCACAAAACTGTTTTTT
CDR3: CASSIGGTKLFF
J: TRBJ1-4
D: -
V: TRBV19

DNA: TGTGCCAGTAGTATTGACAGGGGTAGCCAGCCCCAGCATTTT
CDR3: CASSIDRGSQPQHF
J: TRBJ1-5
D: TRBD1
V: TRBV19

DNA: TGTGCCAGCGAGGAGGCTGGACTATACCTCACAGATACGCAGTATTTT
CDR3: CASEEAGLYLTDTQYF
J: TRBJ2-3
D: -
V: TRBV5-5

DNA: TGTGCCAGCAGCACCGGACAGGGGAATCAGCCCCAGCATTTT
CDR3: CASSTGQGNQPQHF
J: TRBJ1-5
D: TRBD1
V: TRBV5-6

DNA: TGCGCCAGCAGCTTGGGCAGGGATAGGGAGACCCAGTACTTC
CDR3: CASSLGRDRETQYF
J: TRBJ2-5
D: -
V: TRBV5-1

DNA: TGTGCCAGCAGTGAACTGTTTCAGAGCAATCAGCCCCAGCATTTT
CDR3: CASSELFQSNQPQHF
J: TRBJ1-5
D: -
V: TRBV2

DNA: TGTGCCAGCAGCTTAGACAACAGCCTGGGCGGGGGGTTTTCCTACGAGCAGTACTTC
CDR3: CASSLDNSLGGGFSYEQYF
J: TRBJ2-7
D: TRBD2
V: TRBV7-2

DNA: TGTGCCAGCAGCGAACAGGGGGCTGGGGGCACTGAAGCTTTCTTT
CDR3: CASSEQGAGGTEAFF
J: TRBJ1-1
D: TRBD1
V: TRBV5-6

DNA: TGTGCCAGCAGTTACCGCTTAGCGGGGTACGAGCAGTACTTC
CDR3: CASSYRLAGYEQYF
J: TRBJ2-7
D: TRBD2
V: TRBV6-6

DNA: TGTGCCAGCAGCTTGTTCTCTCAGCGGGGGAGGGAAGAGACCCAGTACTTC
CDR3: CASSLFSQRGREETQYF
J: TRBJ2-5
D: TRBD2
V: TRBV5-5

DNA: TGTGCCAGCAGCTCTAACAGGGTCAAGAACACCGGGGAGCTGTTTTTT
CDR3: CASSSNRVKNTGELFF
J: TRBJ2-2
D: -
V: TRBV5-4

DNA: TGTGCCTGGAGTGTAAGCGGACTAGCGTACCAAGAGACCCAGTACTTC
CDR3: CAWSVSGLAYQETQYF
J: TRBJ2-5
D: TRBD2
V: TRBV30

DNA: TGTGCCTGGAGCTCAGGGGGAGAGGAGCTGTTTTTT
CDR3: CAWSSGGEELFF
J: TRBJ2-2
D: TRBD1
V: TRBV30

DNA: TGCGCCAGCAGCGGGACAGGCAACTATGGCTACACCTTC
CDR3: CASSGTGNYGYTF
J: TRBJ1-2
D: TRBD1
V: TRBV5-1

DNA: TGTGCCAGCCGCTCGGGTGGGGGGACTGAAGCTTTCTTT
CDR3: CASRSGGGTEAFF
J: TRBJ1-1
D: -
V: TRBV7-6

DNA: TGCGCCAGCAGCTTGGTCGGGAATACAGATACGCAGTATTTT
CDR3: CASSLVGNTDTQYF
J: TRBJ2-3
D: -
V: TRBV5-1